A selection of T cell receptor beta chains follows, all from one sample in a study of T-cell memory formation after mild COVID-19. MiXCR, run by TCRdb on the 5' RACE reads, gives a single entry per CDR3 protein. The table lists hundreds of thousands of distinct CDR3 sequences, more than 20% of them singletons. The sample taken for sequencing was PBMCs or a T cell subset sorted from them (not recorded which). The receptor set was obtained from an adult woman who had mild COVID-19 (a few samples of this study predate the infection). Cell type and time point are not known. Both conserved end residues are part of each CDR3. The D gene is left open where the match is weak. Expanded clones are given a class, and other clones once, few, many or no size at all.

V gene	clone size	D gene	J gene	CDR3 DNA	CDR3 protein
TRBV15	.	TRBD2	TRBJ2-1	TGTGCCACCAGCAGTGGACTAGCGGGGTACAATGAGCAGTTCTTC	CATSSGLAGYNEQFF
TRBV29-1	.	.	TRBJ2-7	TGCAGCGTTAGCAGGGAGTACGAGCAGTACTTC	CSVSREYEQYF
TRBV24-1	.	TRBD1	TRBJ1-2	TGTGCCACCAGTGACTCGACAGGGATCTATGGCTACACCTTC	CATSDSTGIYGYTF
TRBV7-3	many	.	TRBJ2-1	TGTGCCAGCAGCTTGAGCAGTAAAGATGAGCAGTTCTTC	CASSLSSKDEQFF
TRBV14	many	.	TRBJ2-7	TGTGCCAGCAGCCATGCCTCCAGGGTAGGGATCTACGAGCAGTACTTC	CASSHASRVGIYEQYF
TRBV7-2	few	.	TRBJ2-1	TGTGCCAGCAGCTTTAGTAGTCATGAGCAGTTCTTC	CASSFSSHEQFF
TRBV11-2	.	TRBD2	TRBJ2-7	TGTGCCAGCAGCGTCACTAGCGTTGAGCAGTACTTC	CASSVTSVEQYF
TRBV5-1	.	.	TRBJ2-1	TGCGCCAGCAGCTTGAGGGCCGCCCCCGATGAGCAGTTCTTC	CASSLRAAPDEQFF
TRBV7-3	few	.	TRBJ1-1	TGTGCCAGCAGCCCCGACGGGGGCGCGAACACTGAAGCTTTCTTT	CASSPDGGANTEAFF
TRBV7-9	.	.	TRBJ1-1	TGTGCCAGCTCGCCGGGGGTGACCACTGAAGCTTTCTTT	CASSPGVTTEAFF
TRBV2	.	TRBD2	TRBJ2-3	TGTGCCAGCAGTGGTACTAGCGGGAGGGCAGATACGCAGTATTTT	CASSGTSGRADTQYF
TRBV5-1	.	TRBD1	TRBJ2-5	TGCGCCAGCAGAAAGACAGGGATCGGGGAGACCCAGTACTTC	CASRKTGIGETQYF
TRBV24-1	.	.	TRBJ2-7	TGTGCCACCAGTGACCAGGGGCTTTCGAGCTCCTACGAGCAGTACTTC	CATSDQGLSSSYEQYF
TRBV6-6	few	.	TRBJ1-1	TGTGCCAGCATCCGGGGCTTACAGAACACTGAAGCTTTCTTT	CASIRGLQNTEAFF
TRBV6-5	.	TRBD2	TRBJ2-7	TGTGCCAGCAGTTACGATGGACTAGCGCCCTACGAGCAGTACTTC	CASSYDGLAPYEQYF
TRBV6-4	few	.	TRBJ1-1	TGTGCCAGCCTTGTTGGTACTGAAGCTTTCTTT	CASLVGTEAFF
TRBV12-3/TRBV12-4	.	TRBD2	TRBJ2-7	TGTGCCAGCAGTTCCAGGTTAGCGGGTTACTACTACGAGCAGTACTTC	CASSSRLAGYYYEQYF
TRBV28	.	.	TRBJ2-7	TGTGCCAGCAGTTCTCCGCCCGGGGCCCCCTCCTACGAGCAGTACTTC	CASSSPPGAPSYEQYF
TRBV6-5	few	TRBD2	TRBJ2-1	TGTGCCAGCAGTTACGACGGGACTAGCGGGACAAGAGGGCGTGAGCAGTTCTTC	CASSYDGTSGTRGREQFF
TRBV30	.	TRBD2	TRBJ2-5	TGTGCCTGGAGTCTCCTCCGGACTAGTGGTATTTTTGAGACCCAGTACTTC	CAWSLLRTSGIFETQYF
TRBV6-6	few	TRBD1	TRBJ1-6	TGTGCCAGCAGTTCAGGGGGGATCGGTTCACCCCTCCACTTT	CASSSGGIGSPLHF
TRBV7-9	.	.	TRBJ2-3	TGTGCCAGCAAACGAGGCGGTACGAGCACAGATACGCAGTATTTT	CASKRGGTSTDTQYF
TRBV12-3/TRBV12-4	.	TRBD2	TRBJ2-3	TGTGCCAGCAGTACATGGGGACTAGCGGGCACAGATACGCAGTATTTT	CASSTWGLAGTDTQYF
TRBV24-1	few	TRBD2	TRBJ2-1	TGTGCCACCAGTCTAGCGGGAGTTAGGAATGAGCAGTTCTTC	CATSLAGVRNEQFF
TRBV7-6	.	.	TRBJ1-1	TGTGCCAGCAGCCCCAGCGCTTTGGGTCCTAGGGGAAGCATGAACACTGAAGCTTTCTTT	CASSPSALGPRGSMNTEAFF
TRBV4-1	.	TRBD2	TRBJ2-5	TGCGCCAGCAGCCAAGGGAACGGGGGGATAGAGACCCAGTACTTC	CASSQGNGGIETQYF
TRBV4-3	once	TRBD2	TRBJ2-1	TGCGCCAGCAGCCAAGGTCGGCTAGCGGGAGGTAGTAGCTCCTACAATGAGCAGTTCTTC	CASSQGRLAGGSSSYNEQFF